The 18 T cell receptor beta chains below come from one sample, sequenced in a study of cytomegalovirus exposure and HLA in healthy donors. Both 60 Vbeta primers and 13 Jbeta primers went into the PCR. Measured with immunoSEQ multiplex PCR; TCRdb has only the in-frame clones, and not every one. The sample has roughly 70,000 clones, 74% seen once. Sequences were obtained from PBMCs. The source of these receptors is a human donor in good health.

The J gene is TRBJ2-5, the V gene TRBV5-4; D may be TRBD2 (7 bases). The CDR3 length is 17 residues. The V end lost 2 bases, the J end lost 5 bases, and 22 bases lay between the germline ends. CDR1 is SGHNT, CDR2 YYREEE, per germline (reference sequence). The CDR3 coding sequence is TGTGCCAGCAGCTTCAACGGGAGGCTCCAAGGGGGGGAGACCCAGTACTTC. Amino acids: CASSFNGRLQGGETQYF.

This clone was counted between two and nine times. The genes are TRBV6-6 and TRBJ2-3, with D possibly being TRBD1 (6 bases). Germline V CDR1 and CDR2: MNHNY, SVGAGI (reference sequence). Trimming left V 8 bases short and J 6 bases short, with 18 bases between. The CDR3 spans 14 residues. DNA of the CDR3: TGTGCCAGCGGGTACGGGACGAGGGGGGATACGCAGTATTTT. It codes for CASGYGTRGDTQYF.

The chain links TRBV4-2 to TRBJ1-1; D gene ambiguous. V was pared by 0 bases and J by 11 bases, with 13 bases between. From germline, CDR1 is LGHNA and CDR2 YNFKEQ. This CDR3 is built from 13 residues. CDR3: CASSQDWAGKAFF. The CDR3 DNA is TGTGCCAGCAGCCAAGATTGGGCAGGTAAGGCTTTCTTT.

The chain employs TRBV7-2 and TRBJ1-5; tentative D call: TRBD1 (5 bases). The germline CDR1 and CDR2 sequences are SGHTA and FQGNSA. The length of the CDR3 is 13 residues. Trimming pared 7 bases from V and 4 bases from J, leaving 11 bases between. CDR3 in DNA: TGTGCCAGCACCCGTGACAGTAATCAGCCCCAGCATTTT. Translating gives CASTRDSNQPQHF.

The chain combines TRBV6-1 with TRBJ1-2; 8 bases fit TRBD1. CDR1 is MNHNS and CDR2 is SASEGT in the germline V gene. The length of the CDR3 is 13 residues. With V trimmed by 5 bases and J by 2 bases, 1 base remained unmatched. Written as DNA, the CDR3 is TGTGCCAGCAGTAGGACAGGGAACTATGGCTACACCTTC. It codes for CASSRTGNYGYTF.

The V call is TRBV19, the J call TRBJ1-2; tentative D call: TRBD1 (5 bases). This CDR3 is built from 14 residues. Germline lookup yields CDR1 LNHDA and CDR2 SQIVND (reference sequence). The V end lost 3 bases, the J end lost 3 bases, and 11 bases lay between the germline ends. The CDR3 loop reads CASSIQGWDYGYTF. DNA for the CDR3: TGTGCCAGTAGTATCCAGGGTTGGGACTATGGCTACACCTTC.

The chain carries TRBV6-1 and TRBJ1-3, with D perhaps TRBD1 (6 bases). V was trimmed by 2 bases and J by 4 bases, leaving 9 bases between them. There are 14 residues in the CDR3. Germline V gives CDR1 MNHNS, CDR2 SASEGT. CDR3 protein: CASSERGFGNTIYF. In DNA, the CDR3 is TGTGCCAGCAGTGAAAGGGGGTTCGGAAACACCATATATTTT.

The V call is TRBV30, the J call TRBJ2-5, with a weak D call TRBD1 (5 bases). The CDR3 has 12 amino acids. Germline V gene data show CDR1 as GTSNPN and CDR2 as SVGIG (reference sequence). V dropped 2 bases and J dropped 3 bases, with 7 bases sitting between them. The CDR3 loop is CAWSIREETQYF. In nucleotides, the CDR3 is TGTGCCTGGAGTATCAGGGAAGAGACCCAGTACTTC.

The V gene is TRBV5-6, the J gene TRBJ2-7; maybe TRBD2 (5 bases). The V and J ends lost 4 bases and 3 bases respectively, with 17 bases between them. CDR3 length: 15 amino acids. The germline V gene encodes CDR1 SGHDT and CDR2 YYEEEE. CDR3 bases: TGTGCCAGCAGCCGGGGTTCCGGGAACCTCTACGAGCAGTACTTC. Protein sequence: CASSRGSGNLYEQYF.

J is TRBJ2-5 and V is TRBV19, with 11 bases fitting TRBD2. Per germline, CDR1 LNHDA and CDR2 SQIVND (reference sequence). The CDR3 has 16 residues. The ends lost 6 bases at V and 0 bases at J; junction bases unmatched: 6. The CDR3 DNA follows: TGTGCCAGTAGACCTCGACTAGCGGGAAACCAAGAGACCCAGTACTTC. Amino acid sequence: CASRPRLAGNQETQYF.

V is TRBV6-6 and J is TRBJ2-2; 7 bases agree with TRBD2. This CDR3 region has 16 residues. J lost 7 bases, V lost 4 bases, and 12 bases had no gene match. Germline V gene lookup returns CDR1 MNHNY and CDR2 SVGAGI (reference sequence). CDR3: CASSWAKGGSDGELFF. The DNA of the CDR3 is TGTGCCAGCAGTTGGGCTAAAGGCGGGAGTGACGGGGAGCTGTTTTTT.

The chain combines TRBV11-3 with TRBJ2-1; TRBD2 agrees at 7 bases. This CDR3 contains 19 residues. Unmatched junction bases numbered 11, after V lost 0 bases and J lost 0 bases. Germline V gene data show CDR1 as SGHNT and CDR2 as YENEEA. DNA for the CDR3: TGTGCCAGCAGCTTAGAAAGCAAGGCGGCGGGAGCCTCCTACAATGAGCAGTTCTTC. The encoded protein is CASSLESKAAGASYNEQFF.

Only a few counts were recorded for this clone. The rearrangement joins TRBV7-9 to TRBJ2-2; 10 nucleotides align to TRBD2. CDR1 is SEHNR and CDR2 is FQNEAQ in the germline V gene (reference sequence). The CDR3 loop spans 16 amino acids. Germline trimming cut 1 base from V and 2 bases from J; bases unmatched to any gene: 1. As DNA, the CDR3 is TGTGCCAGCAGCTTAGAACTAGCGGGAAACACCGGGGAGCTGTTTTTT. Amino acids: CASSLELAGNTGELFF.

This clone is categorized as medium-sized. The chain links TRBV27 to TRBJ2-1; 10 bases fit TRBD2. Germline lookup yields CDR1 MNHEY and CDR2 SMNVEV (reference sequence). The trim removed 5 bases at V and 5 bases at J, leaving 6 bases unmatched. CDR3 size: 15 residues. The chain's CDR3 is CASSRGTSADNEQFF. Written as DNA, the CDR3 is TGTGCCAGCAGTCGGGGGACTAGCGCCGACAATGAGCAGTTCTTC.

The rearrangement joins TRBV4-1 to TRBJ1-5, with 7 bases that match TRBD1. V shed 1 base and J 2 bases; nucleotides not matched to a gene: 11. The CDR3 has 18 residues. Germline V gene lookup returns CDR1 MGHRA and CDR2 YSYEKL. In nucleotides, the CDR3 is TGCGCCAGCAGCCAAGCTCGAGGGGGCGTGTTAGGCAATCAGCCCCAGCATTTT. Protein product: CASSQARGGVLGNQPQHF.

Turning to this clone: Other DNA sequences of this sample code for an identical CDR3. This rearrangement joins TRBV5-1 to TRBJ2-1; 10 bases line up with TRBD2. This CDR3 is 15 amino acids long. Germline loops: CDR1 SGHRS, CDR2 YFSETQ. Trimming cost V 1 base and J 4 bases; bases outside gene matches: 2. CDR3 sequence reads: CASSLPSGSYNEQFF. CDR3 DNA: TGCGCCAGCAGCTTGCCTAGCGGGAGTTACAATGAGCAGTTCTTC.

The chain uses TRBV7-8 and TRBJ1-5; D unresolved. CDR1 SGHVS and CDR2 FQNEAQ come from the germline V gene. The CDR3 sequence is 18 residues long. V was clipped by 1 base and J by 1 base, with 17 bases between them. CDR3 nucleotides: TGTGCCAGCAGCTTAGAGGTTGGCACCCTGCGGAGCAATCAGCCCCAGCATTTT. Its protein is CASSLEVGTLRSNQPQHF.

This sequence joins TRBV6-1 and TRBJ1-2; 9 nucleotides agree with TRBD1. Germline CDR1 is MNHNS and CDR2 is SASEGT. CDR3 size: 15 residues. V gave up 2 bases and J gave up 8 bases; unmatched junction bases: 9. The CDR3 here is CASSENGGTGPGYTF. In nucleotides, the CDR3 is TGTGCCAGCAGTGAAAACGGGGGGACAGGGCCCGGCTACACCTTC.